What follows describes a single T cell receptor (beta chain). Its antigen remains undetermined. These data belong to a study of cytomegalovirus exposure and HLA in healthy donors (dated by TCRdb to the late 2010s). With regard to the full study: In an earlier analysis of 587 of the donors, around 300 Gb of sequence data and approximately 100 million unique TCR beta sequences from 150 million to 200 million T cells were reported. Alongside the repertoire data, information on donor age, sex, ethnicity and CMV serostatus was compiled. An early release covering roughly 640 HLA-typed donors comprised approximately 300 gigabases of sequencing data and tens of millions of unique TCR sequences. A later analysis re-analyzed previously published TCR beta repertoires from 550 to 700 donors and added high-resolution HLA genotyping to study TCR occurrence patterns. Besides the first cohort of roughly 660 subjects, a separate validation cohort made up of 90 to 150 different subjects was used. Of the 350 to 450 genotyped donors, approximately 80% were placed in the genetic ancestry cluster associated with self-reported Caucasian donors. A later genetic analysis took genome-wide SNP genotypes for 398 of the 666 donors and used that subset as a discovery cohort. To decide whether each TCR beta V gene segment behaved as functional or pseudogenic, an earlier analysis of fewer than 750 of the donors relied on high-throughput TCR beta sequencing. In the later analysis, no new phenotypic data were used to find candidate immune exposures; instead, reliance was placed on TCR beta sequences and their occurrence across donors. Among a few hundred genotyped donors of the cohort, an average of 235,054 unique TCR beta nucleotide sequences were sequenced per donor, roughly 18% of them non-productive. The study aimed to test whether cataloging public T cell receptors could reveal signatures of past pathogen exposure. Every repertoire in the discovery cohort had been generated on one and the same sequencing platform. The study used immunosequencing to profile the T cell repertoires of approximately 640 subjects and linked those repertoires to cytomegalovirus serostatus. Five DR-DQ haplotypes were treated as single units for association and clustering because of strong linkage in the cohort. To predict cytomegalovirus infection status, the study brought together high-throughput TCR immunosequencing, statistical association of individual TCRs with disease status, and machine learning. HLA typing covered class I and class II loci at four-digit resolution. The number of donors typed differed by locus, with 629-630 for A, B, C, DRB1 and DQB1, roughly 520 for DQA1, approximately 570 for DPA1, and under 490 for DPB1.

What the research found in general, with its limitations: The classifier was reported to diagnose cytomegalovirus status with high specificity and sensitivity in both the original and validation cohorts. In a later genetic analysis, a missense DCLRE1C variant was associated with V-gene and J-gene trimming of TCR beta chains, and the association was replicated in an independent cohort. In a later analysis, most CMV-associated TCR beta chains were found to appear HLA-restricted, with HLA associations seemingly driven largely by CMV exposure. According to the authors, the approach could potentially be generalized to other disease states and immunological phenotypes. The sequencing pipeline was judged likely to have produced a cluster of highly shared sequence variants as a technical artifact. Correlated functional status among segregating V segments might be attributable to linkage disequilibrium, but an unknown experimental factor could not be ruled out. In vitro tests confirmed that a few of the cytomegalovirus-associated TCR beta chains recognize cytomegalovirus antigens. According to a later genetic analysis, donors in an Asian-associated ancestry cluster had fewer N-insertions in productive TCRs than the approximately 650-donor mean. Because counts were too low, some 17 rarely observed V segments, including chromosome 9 orphons, were left out of the earlier analysis of 500 to 650 of the donors. Only TCR beta chains were sequenced in this cohort, and the absence of alpha or paired-chain data limited detectable features. When HLA alleles, especially DR and DQ, strongly co-occurred, TCR associations were difficult to assign to individual alleles. A further reported finding was that TCR beta sequences accurately predicted the HLA-A and HLA-B alleles for most subjects in the first cohort. In a later analysis, some 17,000 TCR beta sequences were associated with specific HLA alleles at a false discovery rate of 0.05. The study gave a list of some 150 TCR beta chains associated with cytomegalovirus. In a later analysis, TCR association rates were found to vary across HLA loci, with the most associated TCRs seen for DRB1 alleles and the fewest for HLA-C alleles. In a later analysis, several top co-occurrence clusters were reported to appear linked to parvovirus B19, influenza, CMV and Epstein-Barr virus. A later analysis found that HLA-associated TCR beta chains were more clonally expanded and had lower generation probabilities than equally common non-associated chains. Sequencing depth was assumed to be roughly uniform across donors in the presence/absence analyses, though that assumption may not hold. While some public TCRs were present in many individuals, most TCR sequences turned up only very rarely across donors. CMV serostatus was the only immune exposure information available for the cohort. Because HLA typing was unavailable for some donors at each locus, only the typed subset was used in association tests. An earlier analysis of several hundred of the donors showed that most TCR beta V segments appeared in productive rearrangements either about 90% or about 30% of the time, which broadly matched IMGT annotations.

Libraries were constructed by the immunoSEQ multiplex PCR assay. The multiplex PCR relied on a mix of 60 forward primers for TCR Vbeta segments and 13 reverse primers for TCR Jbeta segments. The CDR3 region of rearranged TCR beta genes was amplified from genomic DNA with a multiplex PCR assay. On the Illumina HiSeq System, the amplified TCR beta libraries were sequenced as 87-base-pair reads. The original methods were these. A later analysis counted about 82 million unique TCR beta chains across the 670 or so repertoires, and roughly 11 million of these chains were shared by at least two donors. Raw reads were error-corrected and collapsed into unique sequences by a nearest-neighbor algorithm in which closely related sequences were merged to remove PCR and sequencing errors. CDR3 sequences were aligned to IMGT reference sequences to assign V, D and J gene segments. For a sequence to be retained, a match of at least six nucleotides to both a V gene segment and a J gene segment was required. Rearrangements were called productive when the CDR3 lacked stop codons and stayed in frame with V and J; all others were non-productive. CDR3 was defined by IMGT convention, running from the second conserved V-encoded cysteine to the conserved J-encoded phenylalanine. Sequences without an unambiguous match to a single V gene segment were excluded from the earlier analysis of almost 600 of the donors. In an earlier analysis of approximately 590 of the donors, a V segment was called functional when productive rearrangements were above 56.7%, and segregating when the standard deviation between donors exceeded 5%. A statistical classification framework was built for diagnosing cytomegalovirus status from the catalog of TCR beta chain sequences. A later analysis assigned V and J genes by comparing TCR nucleotide sequences with IMGT/GENE-DB human TR gene sequences. A later analysis assigned CDR3 sequences and most-parsimonious VDJ recombination scenarios with the TCRdist pipeline. A later analysis defined each TCR beta chain by its CDR3 amino acid sequence plus V-gene family, and excluded reads lacking a unique V-gene family. As a way to deal with suspected cross-contamination and a sequencing artifact, a later analysis dropped under 600 nucleotide sequences that were highly shared and had low generation probability. In a later analysis, a clonal expansion index was calculated for each public chain from normalized within-repertoire ranks of inferred template counts. In a later analysis, generation probabilities were computed using a VDJ recombination model fitted to out-of-frame rearrangements, and the results were checked against IGoR. In a later analysis, hypergeometric tests were used to score TCR-TCR, TCR-HLA and TCR-CMV co-occurrence, with a repertoire-size bias correction applied to TCR pairs. False discovery rates were estimated in a later analysis by permuting HLA or CMV assignments 20 times. In a later analysis, co-occurring TCRs were grouped with DBSCAN, and TCRdist sequence similarity was added when clustering was performed within HLA-allele-positive subsets. Repertoires with fewer than 30,000 or more than 120,000 public chains, plus five repertoires with anomalous nucleotide sharing, were excluded from co-occurrence clustering. What TCRdb holds here is the immuneACCESS table cut down to in-frame rearrangements. Part of the clones is not present; checked against another copy, under half of the missing clones reflect an unresolved V gene, and the others are unexplained. The V and J calls and the clone size are those of that table, but D and trimming were determined from the DNA. The table for this sample records over 150,000 clones. The ten largest clonotypes hold almost 0.75% of the sample.

The cohort was made up of approximately 670 healthy bone marrow donors. At the time of sampling, all cohort members were nominally healthy, though unrecorded immune exposures were likely present. The donor tested CMV seronegative, placing the donor among the approximately 400 seronegative members of the cohort. A peripheral blood sample was collected from each donor, and TCR beta sequencing was performed on peripheral blood mononuclear cells. The Qiagen DNeasy Blood Extraction Kit was used to extract genomic DNA from the blood cell samples. The sequence was obtained from a boy aged 10-17 years in good health and CMV-seronegative. Sequences were obtained from PBMCs.

The nucleotides are TGTGCCAGCAGTTTAAGGGCGGTCAGGGCCCTATTTAATCAGCCCCAGCATTTT. Its coded protein is CASSLRAVRALFNQPQHF. The chain employs TRBV28 and TRBJ1-5; the D region possibly corresponds to TRBD1 (5 bases align). V and J lose 2 bases and 4 bases, and a span of 21 bases separates them. CDR1 and CDR2, per the germline V gene, are MDHEN and SYDVKM. From cysteine to phenylalanine, the CDR3 is 18 amino acids long. Just CDR3 DNA is preserved here, 54 bases in frame from base 1.